This T cell receptor (beta chain) was retrieved from a study of T cells in narcolepsy. Study-wide context: Donors had narcolepsy type 1 or type 2, or were healthy controls.

Concerning this clone itself: The antigen is undetermined.

The ends were cut back, 3 bases at V and 3 bases at J, with 22 bases in the middle. Per germline, CDR1 SGDLS and CDR2 YYNGEE. The CDR3 extends over 18 amino acids. Method: immunoSEQ multiplex PCR; TCRdb's copy keeps in-frame clones and lacks some. The sample consists of roughly 17,000 clones, roughly two thirds of them appearing once. General study results and limits: Autoreactive clonotypes reportedly recurred in blood of same and different patients, not controls. Same-patient CSF and blood CD4+ T cell clonotypes included HCRT-specific and TRIB2-specific autoreactive ones.

This clonotype was sampled from a human donor with narcolepsy. This chain connects TRBV9 to TRBJ2-1; D perhaps matches TRBD2 (6 bases). The sample comprised CD45RA- memory CD8+ T cells from PBMCs. CDR3 protein: CASSAPTSGTAYYNEQFF. The CDR3 nucleotides are TGTGCCAGCAGCGCCCCAACCTCCGGGACTGCCTACTACAATGAGCAGTTCTTC.